The 25 T cell receptor beta chains below were found in one sample sequenced in a study of regulatory T cells in long-lasting Graves disease. The sample's time point: newly diagnosed GD, antithyroid drugs for less than 3 months. There was RNA extracted from PBMCs, and the TCR library was made from it. Relying on iRepertoire HTBI primers and Arm-PCR of CDR3 regions, the team built TCR beta libraries. TCRdb re-called the multiplex PCR reads with MiXCR, one entry per CDR3 protein. In the table there are about 400,000 distinct CDR3 sequences, roughly 17% of which are singletons. A further study also used this sample, focusing on T cells in Graves' hyperthyroidism and ophthalmopathy.

Sequenced material: peripheral blood mononuclear cells (PBMCs), taken at new diagnosis, from a patient treated with antithyroid drugs. The receptors here all came from a young woman with Graves disease.

This clonotype was observed many times. The J gene is TRBJ2-4, the V gene TRBV12-3 or TRBV12-4; 9 nucleotides match TRBD1. This CDR3 is 13 amino acids long. V was clipped by 5 bases and J by 8 bases; unmatched bases: 4. Written as DNA, the CDR3 is TGTGCCAGCAGTCGGACAGGGGCGGACATTCAGTACTTC. Its protein product is CASSRTGADIQYF.

This clonotype was seen a handful of times. V and J are TRBV12-3 or TRBV12-4 and TRBJ2-2, with no clear D. This CDR3 spans 14 amino acids. V lost 7 bases to trimming and J lost 5 bases, with 14 bases between them. DNA for the CDR3: TGTGCCAGCACCCACGCGACAAAAACCGGGGAGCTGTTTTTT. Amino acids: CASTHATKTGELFF.

The rearrangement links TRBV9 to TRBJ2-1, with a weak D call TRBD1 (6 bases). The V and J ends lost 1 base and 0 bases respectively, with 17 bases between them. The germline V gene has CDR1 SGDLS and CDR2 YYNGEE. CDR3 length equals 18 residues. The CDR3 DNA reads TGTGCCAGCAGCGTAACAGGGATGGGTGAAAGCTCCTACAATGAGCAGTTCTTC. Its protein product is CASSVTGMGESSYNEQFF. Looking up the rest from reference TRBV9 and TRBJ2-1 gives the full variable domain: DSGVTQTPKHLITATGQRVTLRCSPRSGDLSVYWYQQSLDQGLQFLIQYYNGEERAKGNILERFSAQQFPDLHSELNLSSLELGDSALYFCASSVTGMGESSYNEQFFGPGTRLTVL.

This clonotype appeared a few times. V gene TRBV9 combines with J gene TRBJ2-7; no reliable D call. The germline V gene has CDR1 SGDLS and CDR2 YYNGEE. CDR3 size: 14 residues. With 3 bases removed from V and 0 bases from J, the gap between germline ends came to 10 bases. The CDR3 DNA follows: TGTGCCAGCAGCGCCGCCGGAAACTCCTACGAGCAGTACTTC. Its translation is CASSAAGNSYEQYF.

This chain links TRBV7-9 with TRBJ2-1; a possible D gene is TRBD2 (6 bases). CDR1 is SEHNR, CDR2 FQNEAQ, per germline (reference sequence). This CDR3 region has 15 residues. The V and J ends lost 8 bases and 4 bases respectively, with 18 bases between them. The CDR3 loop is CASDRGGGAYNEQFF. In DNA, the CDR3 is TGTGCCAGCGACCGAGGAGGCGGGGCGTACAATGAGCAGTTCTTC.

The rearrangement uses TRBV2 and TRBJ1-5; a possible D gene is TRBD1 (6 bases). The germline CDR1 and CDR2 sequences are SNHLY and FYNNEI. The V end was cut by 7 bases, the J end by 7 bases, with 14 bases between. The CDR3 spans 13 residues. CDR3 in DNA: TGTGCCAGCAAGGGGGGAATCGGACAGCCCCAGCATTTT. Translated: CASKGGIGQPQHF.

This clonotype was seen a handful of times. This rearrangement joins TRBV12-3 or TRBV12-4 to TRBJ2-4; D might be TRBD1 (8 bases). V gave up 6 bases and J gave up 6 bases, with 18 bases separating them. This CDR3 is built from 15 residues. For the CDR3, the DNA is TGTGCCAGCAGCCCCACAGGGGGGGTTGGAAACATTCAGTACTTC. It specifies CASSPTGGVGNIQYF.

The chain employs TRBV30 and TRBJ1-5, with 9 bases matching TRBD1. The V segment lost 1 base and the J segment 7 bases; nucleotides outside the gene matches: 5. Germline V gene lookup returns CDR1 GTSNPN and CDR2 SVGIG (reference sequence). The CDR3 runs 14 residues. As DNA, the CDR3 is TGTGCCTGGAGTGCGGACAGGGGTGGGCAGCCCCAGCATTTT. This gives the protein CAWSADRGGQPQHF.

This clonotype was counted between two and nine times. The chain joins TRBV7-9 to TRBJ2-7, with D maybe TRBD1 (5 bases). The V end lost 5 bases, the J end lost 3 bases, and 17 bases lay between the germline ends. The CDR3 is 15 residues long. Germline CDR1 SEHNR, CDR2 FQNEAQ (reference sequence). The CDR3 DNA is TGTGCCAGCAGCCATAAGACGGACACGGTCTACGAGCAGTACTTC. As protein: CASSHKTDTVYEQYF.

Concerning this clonotype: Since a far larger clone is one base different, this is likely a read error. V gene TRBV7-9 combines with J gene TRBJ1-2; maybe TRBD1 (5 bases). The germline V gene has CDR1 SEHNR and CDR2 FQNEAQ (reference sequence). The CDR3 length is 13 residues. V shed 5 bases and J shed 8 bases, with 15 bases lying between them. CDR3 protein: CASSPRGVGGYTF. CDR3 coding DNA: TGTGCCAGCAGCCCGCGGGGGGTAGGGGGCTACACCTTC. The full variable domain, rest sourced from reference TRBV7-9 and TRBJ1-2, is DTGVSQNPRHKITKRGQNVTFRCDPISEHNRLYWYRQTLGQGPEFLTYFQNEAQLEKSRLLSDRFSAERPKGSFSTLEIQRTEQGDSAMYLCASSPRGVGGYTFGSGTRLTVV.

In its sample, this clonotype was seen many times. V gene TRBV18 combines with J gene TRBJ2-1, with 7 bases that match TRBD2. With V trimmed by 6 bases and J by 9 bases, 5 bases remained unmatched. The CDR3 runs to 12 residues. CDR1 and CDR2 from the germline V gene are KGHSH and LQKENI. This CDR3 is CASSPREGEQFF. The CDR3 DNA reads TGTGCCAGCTCCCCCAGGGAGGGTGAGCAGTTCTTC.

This clonotype was picked up many times. V and J are TRBV29-1 and TRBJ2-4, with no clear D. The CDR3 has 12 residues. In germline, CDR1 is SQVTM, CDR2 ANQGSEA. Trimming pared 6 bases from V and 5 bases from J, leaving 11 bases between. CDR3 residues: CSVAFGENIQYF. As DNA, the CDR3 is TGCAGCGTAGCCTTTGGTGAAAACATTCAGTACTTC.

This clonotype was counted between two and nine times. The chain joins TRBV14 to TRBJ2-5, with TRBD2 as a possible D gene (6 bases). V lost 1 base and J 3 bases, leaving 18 bases between the germline ends. Germline CDR1 SGHDN, CDR2 FVKESK. The CDR3 sequence is 17 residues long. The CDR3 loop is CASSQGPRTSPKETQYF. DNA of the CDR3: TGTGCCAGCAGCCAAGGCCCCCGAACTAGCCCGAAAGAGACCCAGTACTTC.

This clonotype was seen only a few times. This rearrangement joins TRBV7-9 to TRBJ1-1; D uncertain. The CDR3 contains 13 residues. The V gene's germline CDR1 is SEHNR and CDR2 FQNEAQ (reference sequence). V was pared by 3 bases and J by 2 bases, with 7 bases between. The CDR3 DNA reads as TGTGCCAGCAGCTTTAAGGAAAACACTGAAGCTTTCTTT. It encodes CASSFKENTEAFF.

This clonotype was found many times. The chain is built from TRBV7-2 and TRBJ2-7, with D uncertain. Germline V gene sequence: CDR1 SGHTA, CDR2 FQGNSA. V lost 0 bases and J 5 bases, leaving 8 bases between the germline ends. The CDR3 covers 13 residues. The CDR3 bases are TGTGCCAGCAGCTTAGCCTACGGGCACGAGCAGTACTTC. It codes for CASSLAYGHEQYF.

J is TRBJ1-4 and V is TRBV12-3 or TRBV12-4, with D possibly TRBD1 on 5 matching bases. Trimming shortened V by 4 bases and J by 5 bases, and 11 bases separated the two germline ends. This CDR3 is built from 14 residues. CDR3 DNA: TGTGCCAGCAGTTGGAGCGGGGGGAATGAAAAACTGTTTTTT. Translated, it gives CASSWSGGNEKLFF.

The genes are TRBV6-2 or TRBV6-3 and TRBJ1-2; possible D gene TRBD1, 6 bases. The CDR3 sequence is 13 residues long. The germline CDR1 and CDR2 sequences are MNHEY and SVGEGT. Trimming took 2 bases from V and 8 from J, leaving 12 bases between them. In nucleotides, the CDR3 is TGTGCCAGCAGTTACAGGCGGGGGGGCGGCTACACCTTC. This translates into CASSYRRGGGYTF.

This clonotype occurred many times. This chain connects TRBV3-1 to TRBJ2-7; D unclear. Trimming removed 3 bases at V and 0 bases at J, with 6 bases between. Looked up from germline, CDR1 is LGHDT and CDR2 is YNNKEL (reference sequence). CDR3 length: 13 residues. The CDR3 DNA is TGTGCCAGCAGCCAGGGCCTCTCCTACGAGCAGTACTTC. It translates to CASSQGLSYEQYF.

J is TRBJ2-2 and V is TRBV7-2; TRBD1 or TRBD2 may be the D gene (5 bases each). The V end was cut by 5 bases, the J end by 1 base, with 17 bases between. Germline V gives CDR1 SGHTA, CDR2 FQGNSA. This CDR3 region has 17 residues. The CDR3 loop is CASSTGLMGLNTGELFF. DNA for the CDR3: TGTGCCAGCAGCACAGGACTTATGGGGCTGAACACCGGGGAGCTGTTTTTT.

There are many counts of this clonotype. The genes are TRBV10-1 and TRBJ2-7; D might be TRBD1 (7 bases). V was pared by 4 bases and J by 6 bases, with 13 bases between. The CDR3 length is 13 residues. Germline CDR1 is WNHNN and CDR2 is SYGVQD (reference sequence). CDR3 sequence (DNA): TGCGCCAGCAGTGCGAACAGGGGAGGCGAGCAGTACTTC. This gives the protein CASSANRGGEQYF.

This clonotype was recorded at least ten times. This rearrangement joins TRBV19 to TRBJ2-1; a weak D match, TRBD1 (6 bases). Trimming took 4 bases from V and 10 from J, leaving 14 bases between them. The CDR3 is 13 amino acids. From germline, CDR1 is LNHDA and CDR2 SQIVND (reference sequence). CDR3 DNA sequence: TGTGCCAGTAGTAGTTCCAGGGGCGGGGAGCAGTTCTTC. Protein product: CASSSSRGGEQFF.

The rearrangement links TRBV6-1 to TRBJ1-5; D remains unclear. V was trimmed by 6 bases and J by 4 bases, leaving 13 bases between them. Germline V lookup: CDR1 MNHNS, CDR2 SASEGT. The CDR3 runs 14 residues. The CDR3 spells CASSRQRRNQPQHF. Here the CDR3 DNA reads TGTGCCAGCAGCAGGCAACGACGAAATCAGCCCCAGCATTTT.

Note on this clonotype: Given a much more abundant clone one base away, this may be a read error. This chain connects TRBV3-1 to TRBJ2-5; 9 bases are a match to TRBD2. The length of the CDR3 is 18 residues. Germline CDR1 is LGHDT and CDR2 is YNNKEL (reference sequence). The V and J ends lost 4 bases and 1 base, in that order; junction bases with no gene match: 13. CDR3 residues: CASSPGGLAGRGQETQYF. The CDR3 DNA is TGTGCCAGCAGCCCGGGTGGCCTAGCGGGACGGGGCCAAGAGACCCAGTACTTC.

The rearrangement uses TRBV9 and TRBJ2-2; no definite D call. Germline V gene sequence: CDR1 SGDLS, CDR2 YYNGEE. There are 17 residues in the CDR3. Trimming pared 0 bases from V and 6 bases from J, leaving 18 bases between. The CDR3 sequence: CASSVGSLFPRAGELFF. The CDR3 DNA is TGTGCCAGCAGCGTAGGGAGTTTATTTCCTAGAGCCGGGGAGCTGTTTTTT.

The chain joins TRBV24-1 to TRBJ1-2; 8 bases agree with TRBD1. The CDR3 loop spans 13 amino acids. Germline CDR1 is KGHDR and CDR2 is SFDVKD. V trimming: 4 bases; J trimming: 4 bases; junction bases outside the gene matches: 1. CDR3 bases: TGTGCCACCAGTGAGCAGGGGGCCTATGGCTACACCTTC. Amino acid sequence: CATSEQGAYGYTF.